What follows is one T cell receptor (beta chain) and its context. This clonotype was picked up many times. The clone's antigen remains unknown. One end of the junction does not line up with germline, which may come from a read error. The germline V gene yields SGHTA for CDR1 and FQGTGA for CDR2. Its CDR3 holds 14 amino acids, cysteine through phenylalanine. Only the CDR3 portion is preserved as DNA: 42 bases, with reading frame beginning at the first base. The data stem from a study of prognosis after radiotherapy for stage I lung cancer (dated by TCRdb to about 2021). Describing the broader study: Between April 2018 and 2019, under 20 patients with stage I NSCLC were enrolled in Nanjing, China. Newly diagnosed primary stage I lung tumors were found in 11 to 15 patients, while oligometastatic NSCLC after surgical resection of the primary tumor was found in four or five. SBRT was given in 3 to 5 fractions with a biologically effective dose of at least 100 Gy, using image-guided IMRT or VMAT. The study profiled peripheral blood TCR beta repertoires from stage I NSCLC patients before and after stereotactic body radiotherapy and related them to distant failure. All patients were regarded as medically inoperable, because of comorbidities in more than 10 patients and refusal of surgery in 6 to 8 patients. For each of the 20 or so patients, one blood sample was taken before SBRT and one after, so the study sequenced about 40 samples in total. Distant metastases were developed by four of the 19 patients after SBRT, at a median of around seven months, whereas no significant progression was observed in the other 15 patients. Tumor histology was squamous cell carcinoma in roughly 7 patients and adenocarcinoma in about a dozen. In every patient, SBRT was given without any concurrent therapy. The cohort was made up of about a dozen men and a handful of women, with a median age of around 74 years and an age range of roughly 50 to 85 years. Paper-wide results and their limitations: Post-SBRT Shannon entropy and its change from baseline were lower in patients who developed distant metastases; baseline Shannon entropy was not associated with metastases. No adjustment for multiple comparisons was applied to any of the reported P values. The study was limited by the small cohort and short follow-up, and independent validation of the study findings is required. A decrease in unique TCR clone counts was observed after SBRT (median roughly 10,000 before versus about 7,200 after; Wilcoxon paired P=0.011). Differences in TRBV and TRBJ usage frequencies by metastasis status were reportedly observed in two V genes at baseline and in several V and two J genes after SBRT. Whether the expanded TCR clones were tumor-specific was not determined.

All patients had node-negative disease on CT and PET/CT, and none had a history of other malignancies or prior chemotherapy or radiotherapy. At each of two time points, around 6 milliliters of peripheral venous blood were collected into EDTA tubes. PBMCs were isolated by Ficoll-Paque Plus density-gradient centrifugation. Samples were stored at -80°C immediately after collection until analysis. Two rounds of multiplex PCR were performed to amplify the TCR beta CDR3 region from genomic DNA. The first PCR round used primers specific to each TRBV and TRBJ gene, with sequences filed in Chinese patent CN105087789A. Universal primers were used in the second round of PCR. The Roche High Pure PCR Template Preparation Kit was used to extract genomic DNA from frozen PBMCs. Libraries were sequenced paired-end with 151 bp reads on an Illumina HiSeq 3000. The authors processed their data as follows. CutAdapt was used to discard raw reads that did not contain the multiplex PCR primer sequences. High-quality paired reads were merged into contigs with PEAR. By alignment to reference sequences, MiXCR assigned TRB V, D and J gene segments to each contig. CDR3 sequences were clustered by base quality and sequence similarity to remove sequencing errors. Shannon entropy, normalized by the natural log of the productive TCR sequence number, served as the measure of diversity. Clonality was computed as one minus the ratio of Shannon entropy to the natural log of the number of unique clonotypes. Progression-free survival cut-offs for repertoire metrics were chosen using the Youden index of ROC curves, with analyses run in R 3.5.3. TCRdb cleaned the public reads at Q25 with fastp, built clones with MiXCR and kept in-frame beta chains. CDR3 protein sequences are deduplicated, and each keeps its most common genes and DNA. The V and J calls come from TCRdb's annotation, not from the publication. The sample table records tens of thousands of distinct CDR3 sequences; approximately 30% of these occur just once. In total, the top ten clones hold roughly 8.3% of the sample.

The chain is assembled from TRBV7-3 and TRBJ2-2, with no confidently assigned D gene. The sequences come from PBMCs, collected before or after stereotactic body radiation therapy (not recorded which). This clonotype originated in a donor over 45 with non-small cell lung cancer. The bases read TGTGTCAGCAGCTCCTCCGCCAACACCGGGGAGCTGTTTTTT. This gives the protein CVSSSSANTGELFF.